One T cell receptor (beta chain) is described in this entry. Sequencing was performed with immunoSEQ multiplex PCR; in TCRdb, only in-frame clones are kept and a portion is missing. The sample gives about 190,000 clones, 89% of which show up once; around 6.6% is in the top ten. The germline V and J ends were trimmed by 0 bases and 7 bases, with 10 bases remaining between them. The CDR3 runs 14 residues. The germline CDR1 and CDR2 sequences are SGHNT and YYREEE (reference sequence). The data were obtained in a study of blood T cell repertoires in COVID-19. The overall study: Collection of acute and convalescent COVID-19 samples took place in the United States, Italy and Spain.

The sequenced sample was peripheral blood. The TCR was taken from a man aged 35-49 years with acute or convalescent COVID-19. The chain is built from TRBV5-4 and TRBJ1-4; D may be TRBD1 (5 bases). CDR3 region: CASSLAGRREKLFF. DNA for the CDR3: TGTGCCAGCAGCTTGGCAGGGCGCCGTGAAAAACTGTTTTTT.